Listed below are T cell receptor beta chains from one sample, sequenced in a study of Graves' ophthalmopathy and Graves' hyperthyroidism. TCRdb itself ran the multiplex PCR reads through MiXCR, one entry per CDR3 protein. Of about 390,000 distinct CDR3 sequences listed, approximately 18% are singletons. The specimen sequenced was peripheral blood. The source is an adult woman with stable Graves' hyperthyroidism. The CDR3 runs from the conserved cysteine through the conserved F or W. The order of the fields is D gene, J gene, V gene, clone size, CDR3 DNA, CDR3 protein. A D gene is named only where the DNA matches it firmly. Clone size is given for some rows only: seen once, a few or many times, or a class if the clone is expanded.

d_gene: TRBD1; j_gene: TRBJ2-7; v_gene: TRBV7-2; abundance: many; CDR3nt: TGTGCCAGCAGCTTTGACAGGGTCTCCTACGAGCAGTACTTC; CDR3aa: CASSFDRVSYEQYF
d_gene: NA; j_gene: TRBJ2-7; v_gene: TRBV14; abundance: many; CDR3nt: TGTGCCAGCAGTAAGATCTACGAGCAGTACTTC; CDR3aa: CASSKIYEQYF
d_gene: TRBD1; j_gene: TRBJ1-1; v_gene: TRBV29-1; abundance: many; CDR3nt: TGCAGCGTTTTACCGGGACAGCTCGACACTGAAGCTTTCTTT; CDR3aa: CSVLPGQLDTEAFF
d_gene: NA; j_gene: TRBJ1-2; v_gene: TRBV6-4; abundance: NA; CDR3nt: TGTGCCAGCAACCTCTACTATGGCTACACCTTC; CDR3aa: CASNLYYGYTF
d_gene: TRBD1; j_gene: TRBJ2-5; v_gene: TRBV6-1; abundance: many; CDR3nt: TGTGCCAGCAGTAGGGGGGACAGGGTTCACTTC; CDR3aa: CASSRGDRVHF
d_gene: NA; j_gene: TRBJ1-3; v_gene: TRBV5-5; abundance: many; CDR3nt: TGTGCCAGCAGCTTGGCCCCAGGGGACTCTGGAAACACCATATATTTT; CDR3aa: CASSLAPGDSGNTIYF
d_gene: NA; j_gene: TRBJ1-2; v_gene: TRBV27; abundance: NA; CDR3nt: NA; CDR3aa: CASSYRCWQAAGYTF
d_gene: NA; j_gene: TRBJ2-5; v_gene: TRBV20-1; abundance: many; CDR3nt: TGCAGTGCTATCGGCCACCAAGAGACCCAGTACTTC; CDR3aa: CSAIGHQETQYF
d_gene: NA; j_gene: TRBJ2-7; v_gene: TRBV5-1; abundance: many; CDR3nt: TGCGCCAGCAGCTTGGTGGGGAAACCTCCTCTCTACGAGCAGTACTTC; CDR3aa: CASSLVGKPPLYEQYF
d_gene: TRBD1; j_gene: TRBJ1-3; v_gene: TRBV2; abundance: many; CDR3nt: TGTGCCAGCAGTACCGGGACAGACTCTGGAAACACCATATATTTT; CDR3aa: CASSTGTDSGNTIYF
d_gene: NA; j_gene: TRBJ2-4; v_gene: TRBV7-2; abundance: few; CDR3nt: TGTGCCAGCAGCTTCGGGGGCCGGAAGAACAAAAACATTAAGTACTTC; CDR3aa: CASSFGGRKNKNIKYF
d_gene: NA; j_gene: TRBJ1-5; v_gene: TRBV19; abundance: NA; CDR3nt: TGTGCCAGTAGTATAGTGCAGGGGAACCTCAATCAGCCCCAGCATTTT; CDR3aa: CASSIVQGNLNQPQHF
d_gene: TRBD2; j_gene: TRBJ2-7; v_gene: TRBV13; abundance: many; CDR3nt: TGTGCCAGCAGCTTCCTTAGCGGGAGGCCCTACGAGCAGTACTTC; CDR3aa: CASSFLSGRPYEQYF
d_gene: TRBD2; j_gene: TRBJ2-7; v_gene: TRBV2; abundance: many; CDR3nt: TGTGCCAGCAGTGAAGAACTAGCGGGTCTTGTCTACGAGCAGTACTTC; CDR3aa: CASSEELAGLVYEQYF
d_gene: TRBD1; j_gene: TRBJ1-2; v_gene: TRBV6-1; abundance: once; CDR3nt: TGTGCCAGCAGTACACGGGAGCTAGACAGGGATGGCTACACCTTC; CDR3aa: CASSTRELDRDGYTF
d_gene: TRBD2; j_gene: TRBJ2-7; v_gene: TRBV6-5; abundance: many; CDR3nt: TGTGCCAGCAGTTATCGAGGACTAGCTGGCGAGCAGTACTTC; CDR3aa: CASSYRGLAGEQYF